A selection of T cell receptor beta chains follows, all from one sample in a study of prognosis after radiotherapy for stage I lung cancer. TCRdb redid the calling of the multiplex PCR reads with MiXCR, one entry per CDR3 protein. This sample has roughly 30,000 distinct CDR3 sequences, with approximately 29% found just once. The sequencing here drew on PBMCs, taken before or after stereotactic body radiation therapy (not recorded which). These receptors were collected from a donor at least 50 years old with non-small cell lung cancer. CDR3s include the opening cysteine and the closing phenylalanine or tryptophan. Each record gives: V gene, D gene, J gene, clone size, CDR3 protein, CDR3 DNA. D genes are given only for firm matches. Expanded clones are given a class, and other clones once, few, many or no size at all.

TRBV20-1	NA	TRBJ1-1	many	CSAMSGGEVNTEAFF	TGCAGTGCTATGTCGGGGGGTGAGGTGAACACTGAAGCTTTCTTT
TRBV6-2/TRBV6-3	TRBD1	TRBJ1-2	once	CASSASGTGSRGYTF	TGTGCCAGCAGTGCCTCCGGGACAGGGAGCCGGGGCTACACCTTC
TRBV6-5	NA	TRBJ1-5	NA	CASSYSERGNSNQPQHF	TGTGCCAGCAGTTACTCGGAAAGGGGGAATAGCAATCAGCCCCAGCATTTT
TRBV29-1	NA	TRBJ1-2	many	CSTTGQFGYGYTF	TGCAGCACTACGGGACAATTCGGGTATGGCTACACCTTC
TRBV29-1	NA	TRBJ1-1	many	CSVAGEQNTEAFF	TGCAGCGTTGCAGGGGAGCAGAACACTGAAGCTTTCTTT
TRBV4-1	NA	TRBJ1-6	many	CASSQAQLGSPLHF	TGCGCCAGCAGCCAAGCTCAGCTAGGCTCACCCCTCCACTTT
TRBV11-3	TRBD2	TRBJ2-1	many	CASSLDGGGALNEQFF	TGTGCCAGCAGCTTAGACGGCGGGGGGGCTCTTAATGAGCAGTTCTTC
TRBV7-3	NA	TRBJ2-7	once	CASSLARDREQYF	TGTGCCAGCAGCTTAGCCAGGGATCGGGAGCAGTACTTC
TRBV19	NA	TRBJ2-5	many	CASSMVRGRQETQYF	TGTGCCAGTAGTATGGTCAGGGGACGGCAAGAGACCCAGTACTTC
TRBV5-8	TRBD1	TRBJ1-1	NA	CASSGTGVGTEAFF	TGTGCCAGCAGCGGAACAGGGGTAGGGACTGAAGCTTTCTTT
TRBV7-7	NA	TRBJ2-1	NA	CASSPERVLSSYNEQFF	TGTGCTAGCAGCCCCGAGCGGGTTTTAAGCTCCTACAATGAGCAGTTCTTC
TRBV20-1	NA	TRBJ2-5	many	CSARDSMRPDGETQYF	TGCAGTGCTAGAGATAGCATGAGGCCTGACGGGGAGACCCAGTACTTC
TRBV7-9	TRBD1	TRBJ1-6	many	CASSYRQGGNSPLHF	TGTGCCAGCAGCTATCGACAGGGCGGTAATTCACCCCTCCACTTT
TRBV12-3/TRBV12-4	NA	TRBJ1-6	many	CASSLGEGSPLHF	TGTGCCAGCAGTTTAGGAGAGGGTTCACCCCTCCACTTT
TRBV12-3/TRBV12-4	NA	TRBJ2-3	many	CASSLGREGTGDTQYF	TGTGCCAGCAGTTTGGGACGGGAAGGGACTGGAGATACGCAGTATTTT
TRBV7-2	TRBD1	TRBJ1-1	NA	CASILAGGGVNTEAFF	TGTGCCAGCATCTTAGCAGGGGGCGGTGTGAACACTGAAGCTTTCTTT
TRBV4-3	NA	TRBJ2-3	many	CASSQEGGDTQYF	TGCGCCAGCAGCCAAGAGGGCGGTGATACGCAGTATTTT
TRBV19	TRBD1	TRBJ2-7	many	CASSSPGQGYEQYF	TGTGCCAGTAGTTCCCCGGGACAGGGCTACGAGCAGTACTTC
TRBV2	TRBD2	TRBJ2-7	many	CASMGTSGTYEQYF	TGTGCCAGCATGGGGACTAGCGGTACCTACGAGCAGTACTTC
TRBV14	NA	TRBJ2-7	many	CASSHLLSGRQYF	TGTGCCAGCAGCCATCTCCTTTCCGGGAGGCAGTACTTC
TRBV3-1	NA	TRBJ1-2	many	CASSQVEAGGYTF	TGTGCCAGCAGCCAAGTGGAAGCGGGTGGCTACACCTTC
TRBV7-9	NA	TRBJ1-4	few	CASELSGSVEKLFF	TGTGCCAGCGAATTATCTGGCTCAGTTGAAAAACTGTTTTTT
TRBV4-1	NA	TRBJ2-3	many	CASSRIGIGATDTQYF	TGCGCCAGCAGCCGCATCGGAATCGGGGCGACAGATACGCAGTATTTT
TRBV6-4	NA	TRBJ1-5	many	CASSDLQGWSQPQHF	TGTGCCAGCAGTGACCTGCAGGGTTGGTCTCAGCCCCAGCATTTT
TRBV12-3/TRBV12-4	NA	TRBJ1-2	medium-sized	CASSPPWTEYGYTF	TGTGCCAGCAGTCCACCCTGGACAGAATATGGCTACACCTTC
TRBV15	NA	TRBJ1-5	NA	CATIRDPASDQPQHF	TGTGCCACCATCAGAGATCCGGCCAGTGACCAGCCCCAGCATTTT
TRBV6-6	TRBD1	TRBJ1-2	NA	CASSYSRGQGYTF	TGTGCCAGCAGTTACTCGAGGGGGCAGGGCTACACCTTC
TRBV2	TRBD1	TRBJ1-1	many	CASRVTGSAEAFF	TGTGCCAGCAGGGTGACAGGGAGCGCTGAAGCTTTCTTT
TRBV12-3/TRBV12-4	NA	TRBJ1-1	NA	CASSNLQATNTEAFF	TGTGCCAGCAGCAATCTACAGGCGACGAACACTGAAGCTTTCTTT
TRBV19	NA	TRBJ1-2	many	CASSSDVWGYTF	TGTGCCAGTAGTTCCGATGTTTGGGGCTACACCTTC
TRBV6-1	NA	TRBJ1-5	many	CASSQTGIWSQPQHF	TGTGCCAGCAGCCAAACAGGGATTTGGAGTCAGCCCCAGCATTTT
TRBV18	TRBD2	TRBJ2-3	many	CASSPGTRTQYF	TGTGCCAGCTCACCCGGGACTAGAACGCAGTATTTT
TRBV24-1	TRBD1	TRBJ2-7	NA	CATSDPRQGASEQYF	TGTGCCACCAGTGATCCCCGGCAGGGGGCAAGCGAGCAGTACTTC
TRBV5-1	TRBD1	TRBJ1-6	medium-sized	CASSTGQGTSPLHF	TGCGCCAGCAGCACCGGACAGGGGACTTCACCCCTCCACTTT
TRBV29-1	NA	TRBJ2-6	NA	CSVTTVVGANVLTF	TGCAGCGTTACAACAGTGGTAGGGGCCAACGTCCTGACTTTC
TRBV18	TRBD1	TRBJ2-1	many	CASSPLGTGATNEQFF	TGTGCCAGCTCACCACTTGGGACAGGGGCCACCAATGAGCAGTTCTTC
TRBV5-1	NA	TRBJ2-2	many	CASSPMRGHTGELFF	TGCGCCAGCAGCCCCATGCGGGGGCACACCGGGGAGCTGTTTTTT
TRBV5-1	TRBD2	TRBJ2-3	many	CASSQTMTSGGADTQYF	TGCGCCAGCAGCCAAACTATGACTAGCGGGGGCGCAGATACGCAGTATTTT
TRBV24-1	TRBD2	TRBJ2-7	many	CATSDRTSEFEQYF	TGTGCCACCAGTGATCGGACTAGTGAGTTCGAGCAGTACTTC
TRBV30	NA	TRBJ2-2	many	CAWALHGTGELFF	TGTGCCTGGGCTCTCCATGGCACCGGGGAGCTGTTTTTT
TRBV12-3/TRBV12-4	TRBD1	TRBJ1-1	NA	CASRTGFTEAFF	TGTGCCAGCAGGACAGGGTTCACTGAAGCTTTCTTT
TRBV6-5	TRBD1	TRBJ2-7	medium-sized	CASSYDRASEQYF	TGTGCCAGCAGTTACGACAGGGCAAGCGAGCAGTACTTC
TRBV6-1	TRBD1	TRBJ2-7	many	CASRTGGAYEQYF	TGTGCCAGCAGGACAGGGGGAGCCTACGAGCAGTACTTC
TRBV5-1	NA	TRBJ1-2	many	CASSLERVGYGYTF	TGCGCCAGCAGCTTGGAGAGGGTCGGGTATGGCTACACCTTC
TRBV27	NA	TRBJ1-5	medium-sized	CASRGDAAGDQPQHF	TGTGCCAGCAGGGGGGACGCTGCAGGGGATCAGCCCCAGCATTTT
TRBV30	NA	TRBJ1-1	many	CAAYRGGYNTEAFF	TGTGCCGCATACCGGGGGGGATATAACACTGAAGCTTTCTTT
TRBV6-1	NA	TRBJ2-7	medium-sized	CASSRPGTASYEQYF	TGTGCCAGCAGCCGGCCCGGGACTGCCTCCTACGAGCAGTACTTC
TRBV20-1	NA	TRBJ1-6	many	CSAENPGRNNSPLHF	TGCAGTGCTGAAAATCCGGGACGGAATAATTCACCCCTCCACTTT
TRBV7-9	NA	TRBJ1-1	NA	CASSLQVGSTEAFF	TGTGCCAGCAGCTTACAGGTAGGAAGCACTGAAGCTTTCTTT
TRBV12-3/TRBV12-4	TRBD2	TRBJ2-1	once	CASSSRGTSVNNEQFF	TGTGCCAGCAGTTCACGCGGGACTAGCGTTAACAATGAGCAGTTCTTC
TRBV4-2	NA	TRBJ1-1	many	CASSQWGSLTGVF	TGTGCCAGCAGCCAGTGGGGCAGTTTGACAGGCGTCTTT
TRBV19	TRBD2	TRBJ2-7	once	CASSTGLAVIYEQYF	TGTGCCAGTAGTACAGGACTAGCGGTCATTTACGAGCAGTACTTC
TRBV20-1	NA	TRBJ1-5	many	CSAPVGGIGQPQHF	TGCAGTGCTCCGGTCGGCGGGATTGGTCAGCCCCAGCATTTT
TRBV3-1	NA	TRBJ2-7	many	CASSLGRAYDEQYF	TGTGCCAGCAGCCTTGGGCGGGCGTACGACGAGCAGTACTTC
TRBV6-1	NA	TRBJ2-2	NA	CASSGHFNTWELFF	TGTGCCAGCAGCGGACATTTTAACACCTGGGAGCTGTTTTTT
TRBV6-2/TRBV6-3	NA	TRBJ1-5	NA	CASSYGNRPRNQPHHF	TGTGCCAGCAGTTACGGTAATAGACCTCGCAATCAGCCCCATCATTTT
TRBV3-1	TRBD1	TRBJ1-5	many	CASRGTGRDQPQHF	TGTGCCAGCAGGGGGACAGGGAGGGATCAGCCCCAGCATTTT
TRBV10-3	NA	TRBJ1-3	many	CAIRTLSGNTIYF	TGTGCCATCAGGACCCTCTCTGGAAACACCATATATTTT
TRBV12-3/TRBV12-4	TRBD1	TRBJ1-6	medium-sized	CASSYRGRGSPLHF	TGTGCCAGCAGTTACAGGGGGCGCGGATCACCCCTCCACTTT